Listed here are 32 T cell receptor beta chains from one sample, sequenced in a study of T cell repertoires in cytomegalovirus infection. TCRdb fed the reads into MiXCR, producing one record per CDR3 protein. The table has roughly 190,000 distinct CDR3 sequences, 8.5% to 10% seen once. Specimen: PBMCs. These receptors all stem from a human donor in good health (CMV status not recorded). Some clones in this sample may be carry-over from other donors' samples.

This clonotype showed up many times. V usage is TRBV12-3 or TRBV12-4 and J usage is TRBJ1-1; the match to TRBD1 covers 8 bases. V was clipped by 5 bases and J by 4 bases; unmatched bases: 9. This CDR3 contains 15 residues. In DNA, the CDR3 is TGTGCCAGCAGTGAACAGGACAGGGTTCGCACTGAAGCTTTCTTT. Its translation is CASSEQDRVRTEAFF.

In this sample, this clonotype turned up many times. In DNA form, the CDR3 reads TGCAGTGCTAAGCGAGCGGACAGCACAGATACGCAGTATTTT. The encoded protein is CSAKRADSTDTQYF. The gene calls are TRBV20-1 and TRBJ2-3; a weak D match, TRBD2 (5 bases). CDR1 is DFQATT, CDR2 SNEGSKA, per germline (reference sequence). The CDR3 has 14 residues. The V end was cut by 4 bases, the J end by 0 bases, with 11 bases between.

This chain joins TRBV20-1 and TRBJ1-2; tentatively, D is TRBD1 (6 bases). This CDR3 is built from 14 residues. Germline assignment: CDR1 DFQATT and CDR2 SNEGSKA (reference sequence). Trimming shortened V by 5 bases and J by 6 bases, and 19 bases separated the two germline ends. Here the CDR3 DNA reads TGCAGTGCTGGGGGAGGGGGGGGAAGAGATGGCTACACCTTC. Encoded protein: CSAGGGGGRDGYTF.

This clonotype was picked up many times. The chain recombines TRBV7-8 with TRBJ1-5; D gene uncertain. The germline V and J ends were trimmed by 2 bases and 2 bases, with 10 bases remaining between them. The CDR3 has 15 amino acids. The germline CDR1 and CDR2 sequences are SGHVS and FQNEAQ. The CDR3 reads CASSLKRSGNQPQHF. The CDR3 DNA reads TGTGCCAGCAGCTTAAAAAGGTCAGGCAATCAGCCCCAGCATTTT. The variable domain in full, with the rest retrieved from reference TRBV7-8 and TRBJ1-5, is GAGVSQSPRYKVAKRGQDVALRCDPISGHVSLFWYQQALGQGPEFLTYFQNEAQLDKSGLPSDRFFAERPEGSVSTLKIQRTQQEDSAVYLCASSLKRSGNQPQHFGDGTRLSIL.

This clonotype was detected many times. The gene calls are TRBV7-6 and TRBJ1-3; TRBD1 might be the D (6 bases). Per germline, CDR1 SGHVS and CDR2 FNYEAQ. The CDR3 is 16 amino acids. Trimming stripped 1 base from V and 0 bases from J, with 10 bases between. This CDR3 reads CASSLEGQASGNTIYF. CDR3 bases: TGTGCCAGCAGCTTAGAGGGACAAGCCTCTGGAAACACCATATATTTT.

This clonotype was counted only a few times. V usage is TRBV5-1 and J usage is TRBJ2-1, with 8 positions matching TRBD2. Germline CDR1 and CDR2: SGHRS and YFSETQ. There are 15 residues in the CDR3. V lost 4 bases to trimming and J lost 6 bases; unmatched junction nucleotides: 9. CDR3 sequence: CASSESLGLVNEQFF. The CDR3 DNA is TGCGCCAGCAGCGAGAGCCTGGGACTAGTCAATGAGCAGTTCTTC.

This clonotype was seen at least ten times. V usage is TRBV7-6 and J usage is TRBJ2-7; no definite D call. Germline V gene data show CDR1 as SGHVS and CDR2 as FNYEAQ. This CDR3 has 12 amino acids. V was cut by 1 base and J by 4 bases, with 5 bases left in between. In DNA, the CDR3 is TGTGCCAGCAGCTTAGGCGAATACGAGCAGTACTTC. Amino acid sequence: CASSLGEYEQYF.

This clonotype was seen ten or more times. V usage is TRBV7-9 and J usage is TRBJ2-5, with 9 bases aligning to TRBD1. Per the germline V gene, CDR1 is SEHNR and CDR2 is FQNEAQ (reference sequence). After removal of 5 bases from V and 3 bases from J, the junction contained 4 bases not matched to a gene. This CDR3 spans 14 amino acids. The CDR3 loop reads CASSPGTGKETQYF. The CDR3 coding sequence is TGTGCCAGCAGCCCCGGGACAGGGAAAGAGACCCAGTACTTC.

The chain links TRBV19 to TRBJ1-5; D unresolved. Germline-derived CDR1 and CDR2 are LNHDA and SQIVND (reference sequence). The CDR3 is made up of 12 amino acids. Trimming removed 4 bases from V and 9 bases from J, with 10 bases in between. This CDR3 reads CASSKRAGPQHF. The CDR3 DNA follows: TGTGCCAGTAGTAAGCGGGCAGGGCCCCAGCATTTT. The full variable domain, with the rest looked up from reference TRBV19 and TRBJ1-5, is DGGITQSPKYLFRKEGQNVTLSCEQNLNHDAMYWYRQDPGQGLRLIYYSQIVNDFQKGDIAEGYSVSREKKESFPLTVTSAQKNPTAFYLCASSKRAGPQHFGDGTRLSIL.

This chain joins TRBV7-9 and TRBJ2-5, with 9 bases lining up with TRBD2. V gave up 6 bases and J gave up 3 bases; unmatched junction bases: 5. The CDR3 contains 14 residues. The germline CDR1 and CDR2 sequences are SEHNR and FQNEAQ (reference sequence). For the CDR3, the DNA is TGTGCCAGCAGTGTTAGCGGGAGAAAAGAGACCCAGTACTTC. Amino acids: CASSVSGRKETQYF.

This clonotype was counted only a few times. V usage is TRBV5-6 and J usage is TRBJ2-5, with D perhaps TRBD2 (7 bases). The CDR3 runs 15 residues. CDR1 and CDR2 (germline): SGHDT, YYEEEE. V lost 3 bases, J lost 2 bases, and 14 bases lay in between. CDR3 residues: CASSSPAGAQETQYF. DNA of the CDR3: TGTGCCAGCAGCTCCCCGGCGGGGGCGCAAGAGACCCAGTACTTC.

CDR3: CAWSDYLAVNYGYTF. The CDR3 coding sequence is TGTGCCTGGAGCGATTATCTGGCGGTTAACTATGGCTACACCTTC. The chain links TRBV30 to TRBJ1-2; unclear D gene. This CDR3 spans 15 amino acids. Germline V CDR1 and CDR2: GTSNPN, SVGIG (reference sequence). The V and J ends lost 3 bases and 1 base respectively, with 15 bases between them. Filled out from reference TRBV30 and TRBJ1-2, the complete variable domain reads SQTIHQWPATLVQPVGSPLSLECTVEGTSNPNLYWYRQAAGRGLQLLFYSVGIGQISSEVPQNLSASRPQDRQFILSSKKLLLSDSGFYLCAWSDYLAVNYGYTFGSGTRLTVV.

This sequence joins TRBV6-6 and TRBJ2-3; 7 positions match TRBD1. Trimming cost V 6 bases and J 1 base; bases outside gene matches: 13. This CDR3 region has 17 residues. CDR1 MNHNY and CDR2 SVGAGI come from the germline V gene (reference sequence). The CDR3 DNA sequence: TGTGCCAGCAGCCCAACTACCGGGACAGCCGGCACAGATACGCAGTATTTT. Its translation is CASSPTTGTAGTDTQYF.

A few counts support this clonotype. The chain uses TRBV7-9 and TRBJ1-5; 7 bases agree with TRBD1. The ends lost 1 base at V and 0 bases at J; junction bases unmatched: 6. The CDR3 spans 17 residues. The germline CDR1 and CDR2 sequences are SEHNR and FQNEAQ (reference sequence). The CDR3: CASSLVQGSYSNQPQHF. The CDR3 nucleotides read TGTGCCAGCAGCTTAGTACAGGGGTCTTATAGCAATCAGCCCCAGCATTTT. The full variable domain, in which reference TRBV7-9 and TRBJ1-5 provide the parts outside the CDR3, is DTGVSQNPRHKITKRGQNVTFRCDPISEHNRLYWYRQTLGQGPEFLTYFQNEAQLEKSRLLSDRFSAERPKGSFSTLEIQRTEQGDSAMYLCASSLVQGSYSNQPQHFGDGTRLSIL.

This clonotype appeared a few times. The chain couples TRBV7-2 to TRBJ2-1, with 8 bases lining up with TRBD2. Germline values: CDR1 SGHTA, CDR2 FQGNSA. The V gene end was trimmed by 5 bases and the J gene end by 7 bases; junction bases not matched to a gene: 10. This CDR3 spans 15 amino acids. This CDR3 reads CASSPQGSGMNEQFF. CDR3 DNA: TGTGCCAGCAGCCCCCAGGGTAGCGGGATGAATGAGCAGTTCTTC.

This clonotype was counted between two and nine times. DNA for the CDR3: TGTGCCAGCAGCTTAAAGAGCCCTCTGTCGGATACGCAGTATTTT. This codes for CASSLKSPLSDTQYF. The V and J genes are TRBV13 and TRBJ2-3; D gene unclear. CDR1 is PRHDT and CDR2 is FYEKMQ in the germline V gene (reference sequence). This CDR3 contains 15 residues. The germline V and J ends were trimmed by 2 bases and 6 bases, with 15 bases remaining between them.

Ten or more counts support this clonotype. CDR3 nucleotide sequence: TGTGCCAGCAGCTTAGCGCCCAGTCACGGAGGCTACACCTTC. Translated: CASSLAPSHGGYTF. The V call is TRBV7-8, the J call TRBJ1-2; no reliable D call. The CDR3 sequence is 14 residues long. V was cut by 0 bases and J by 8 bases, with 13 bases left in between. The germline gives CDR1 SGHVS, CDR2 FQNEAQ.

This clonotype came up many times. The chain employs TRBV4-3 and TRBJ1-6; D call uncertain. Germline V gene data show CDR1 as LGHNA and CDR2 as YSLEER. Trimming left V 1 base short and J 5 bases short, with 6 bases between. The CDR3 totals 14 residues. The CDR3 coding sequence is TGCGCCAGCAGCCAAGGGCAGAATAATTCACCCCTCCACTTT. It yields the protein CASSQGQNNSPLHF.

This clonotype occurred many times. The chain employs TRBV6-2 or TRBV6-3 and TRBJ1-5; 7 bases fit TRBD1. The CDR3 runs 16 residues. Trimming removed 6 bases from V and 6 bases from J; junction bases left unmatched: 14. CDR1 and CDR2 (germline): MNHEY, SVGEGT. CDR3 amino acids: CASSLHAEGAGQPQHF. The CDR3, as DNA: TGTGCCAGCAGCCTGCACGCCGAGGGGGCTGGTCAGCCCCAGCATTTT.

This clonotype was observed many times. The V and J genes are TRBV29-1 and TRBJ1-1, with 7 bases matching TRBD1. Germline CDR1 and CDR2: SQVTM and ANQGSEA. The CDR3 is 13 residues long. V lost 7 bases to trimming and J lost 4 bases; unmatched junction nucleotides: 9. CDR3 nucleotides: TGCAGCGGTTGGGGACAGATAGGCACTGAAGCTTTCTTT. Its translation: CSGWGQIGTEAFF.

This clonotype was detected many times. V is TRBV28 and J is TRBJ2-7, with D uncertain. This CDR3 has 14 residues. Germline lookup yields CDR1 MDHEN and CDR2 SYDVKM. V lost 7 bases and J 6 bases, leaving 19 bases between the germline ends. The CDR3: CASTASTPIGEQYF. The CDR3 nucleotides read TGTGCCAGCACCGCATCAACCCCCATTGGCGAGCAGTACTTC.

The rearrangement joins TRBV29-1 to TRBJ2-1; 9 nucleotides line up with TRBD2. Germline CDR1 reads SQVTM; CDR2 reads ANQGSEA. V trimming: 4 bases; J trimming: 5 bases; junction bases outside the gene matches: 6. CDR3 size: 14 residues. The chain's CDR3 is CSVVSQRGDNEQFF. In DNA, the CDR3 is TGCAGCGTTGTCAGCCAGCGGGGGGACAATGAGCAGTTCTTC.

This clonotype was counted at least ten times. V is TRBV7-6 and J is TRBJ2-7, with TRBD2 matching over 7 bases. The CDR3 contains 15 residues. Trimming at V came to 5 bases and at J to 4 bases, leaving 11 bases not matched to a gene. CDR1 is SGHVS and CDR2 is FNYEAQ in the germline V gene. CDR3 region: CASSDAGVGLYEQYF. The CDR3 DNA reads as TGTGCCAGCAGCGATGCGGGAGTGGGCCTATACGAGCAGTACTTC.

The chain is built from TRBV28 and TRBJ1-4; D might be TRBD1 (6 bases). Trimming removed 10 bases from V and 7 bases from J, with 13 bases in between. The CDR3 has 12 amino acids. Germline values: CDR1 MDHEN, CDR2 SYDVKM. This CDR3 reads CATLGGPEKLFF. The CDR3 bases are TGTGCCACCTTGGGGGGGCCTGAAAAACTGTTTTTT.

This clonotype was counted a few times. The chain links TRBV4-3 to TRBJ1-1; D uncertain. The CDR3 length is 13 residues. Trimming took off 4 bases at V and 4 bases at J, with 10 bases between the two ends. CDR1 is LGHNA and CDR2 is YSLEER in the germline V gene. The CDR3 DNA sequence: TGCGCCAGCAGCCGGGCCTCGGGCACTGAAGCTTTCTTT. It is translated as CASSRASGTEAFF.

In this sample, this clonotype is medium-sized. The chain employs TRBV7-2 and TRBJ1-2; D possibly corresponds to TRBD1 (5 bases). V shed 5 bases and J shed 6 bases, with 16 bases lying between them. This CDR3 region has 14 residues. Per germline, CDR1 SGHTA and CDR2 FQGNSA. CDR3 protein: CASSPDFRGHGYTF. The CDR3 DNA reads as TGTGCCAGCAGCCCAGACTTTAGGGGTCATGGCTACACCTTC.

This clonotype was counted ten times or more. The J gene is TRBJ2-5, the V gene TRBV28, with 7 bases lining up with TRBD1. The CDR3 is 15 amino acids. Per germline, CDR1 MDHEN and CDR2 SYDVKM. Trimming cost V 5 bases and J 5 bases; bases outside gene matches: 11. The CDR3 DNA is TGTGCCAGCAGTCCCCTCGACAGGGAGATGGAGACCCAGTACTTC. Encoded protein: CASSPLDREMETQYF.

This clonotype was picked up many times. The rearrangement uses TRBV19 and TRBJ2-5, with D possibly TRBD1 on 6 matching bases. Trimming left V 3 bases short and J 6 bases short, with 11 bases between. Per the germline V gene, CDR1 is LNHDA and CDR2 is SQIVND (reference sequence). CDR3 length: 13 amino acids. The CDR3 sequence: CASSMGAEQTQYF. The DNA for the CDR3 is TGTGCCAGTAGTATGGGGGCAGAGCAGACCCAGTACTTC. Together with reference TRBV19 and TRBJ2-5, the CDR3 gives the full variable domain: DGGITQSPKYLFRKEGQNVTLSCEQNLNHDAMYWYRQDPGQGLRLIYYSQIVNDFQKGDIAEGYSVSREKKESFPLTVTSAQKNPTAFYLCASSMGAEQTQYFGPGTRLLVL.

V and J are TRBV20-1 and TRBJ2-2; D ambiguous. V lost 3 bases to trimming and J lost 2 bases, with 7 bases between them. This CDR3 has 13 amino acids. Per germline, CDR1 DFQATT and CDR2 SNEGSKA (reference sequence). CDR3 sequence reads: CSASASNTGELFF. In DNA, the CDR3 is TGCAGTGCTAGTGCTAGTAACACCGGGGAGCTGTTTTTT.

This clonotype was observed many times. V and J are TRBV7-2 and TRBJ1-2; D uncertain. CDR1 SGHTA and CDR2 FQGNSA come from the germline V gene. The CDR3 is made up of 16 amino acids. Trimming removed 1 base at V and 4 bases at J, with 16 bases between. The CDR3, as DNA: TGTGCCAGCAGCTTAGTGGGCAGGACGATACGCTATGGCTACACCTTC. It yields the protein CASSLVGRTIRYGYTF.

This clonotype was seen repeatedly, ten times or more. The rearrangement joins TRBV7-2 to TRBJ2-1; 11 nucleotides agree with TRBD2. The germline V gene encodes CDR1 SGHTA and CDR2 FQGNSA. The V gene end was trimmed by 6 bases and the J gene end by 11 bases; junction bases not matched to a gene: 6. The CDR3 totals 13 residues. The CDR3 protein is CASSSGLAGQQFF. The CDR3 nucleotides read TGTGCCAGCAGTTCTGGACTAGCGGGTCAGCAGTTCTTC.

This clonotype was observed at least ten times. CDR3 nucleotide sequence: TGTGCCAGCAGCTTAGAGTGGGGGAACACTGAAGCTTTCTTT. It is translated as CASSLEWGNTEAFF. The chain has TRBV11-2 and TRBJ1-1; D not resolved. The CDR3 spans 14 residues. The V and J ends lost 0 bases and 1 base respectively, with 6 bases between them. CDR1 is SGHAT, CDR2 FQNNGV, per germline.